A single sample is the source of the 32 T cell receptor beta chains below, sequenced in a study of cytomegalovirus exposure and HLA in healthy donors. Both 60 Vbeta primers and 13 Jbeta primers went into the PCR. Only in-frame clones appear in the TCRdb table, and some are missing; sequencing was by immunoSEQ multiplex PCR. The sample lists more than 85,000 clones; just under 70% were seen once. The sequenced sample consisted of PBMCs. The receptors shown here come from a woman aged 70-85 years in good health and CMV-seropositive.

The chain carries TRBV29-1 and TRBJ1-2; 8 bases are shared with TRBD1. Germline V gene lookup returns CDR1 SQVTM and CDR2 ANQGSEA. The CDR3 has 14 amino acids. The V and J ends lost 3 bases and 4 bases, in that order; junction bases with no gene match: 7. For the CDR3, the DNA is TGCAGCGTTGATGGAGGACAGGGAGTCTATGGCTACACCTTC. It is translated as CSVDGGQGVYGYTF.

This clone was seen more than once but under ten times. The genes are TRBV30 and TRBJ1-2; D is unclear. The germline gives CDR1 GTSNPN, CDR2 SVGIG (reference sequence). Trimming pared 8 bases from V and 4 bases from J, leaving 23 bases between. This CDR3 spans 15 amino acids. This CDR3 is CAVRPRAPRGYGYTF. In DNA form, the CDR3 reads TGTGCCGTAAGACCCCGGGCCCCCCGGGGCTATGGCTACACCTTC. Full variable domain (outside the CDR3, taken from reference TRBV30 and TRBJ1-2): SQTIHQWPATLVQPVGSPLSLECTVEGTSNPNLYWYRQAAGRGLQLLFYSVGIGQISSEVPQNLSASRPQDRQFILSSKKLLLSDSGFYLCAVRPRAPRGYGYTFGSGTRLTVV.

This clone has just a few counts. This chain's CDR3 is CASSGQGSYNSPLHF. In DNA, the CDR3 is TGTGCCAGCAGTGGACAGGGTTCCTATAATTCACCCCTCCACTTT. This chain joins TRBV6-6 and TRBJ1-6, with 8 bases that match TRBD1. The germline gives CDR1 MNHNY, CDR2 SVGAGI (reference sequence). The CDR3 is 15 residues long. V lost 5 bases to trimming and J lost 1 base; unmatched junction nucleotides: 1.

In its sample, this clone was seen a few times. The rearrangement joins TRBV6-5 to TRBJ2-7; TRBD1 might be the D (5 bases). The CDR3 totals 14 residues. The V gene lost 2 bases and the J gene lost 1 base, with 9 bases spanning the gap. Looked up from germline, CDR1 is MNHEY and CDR2 is SVGAGI. The CDR3 spells CASSYAGRSYEQYF. Written as DNA, the CDR3 is TGTGCCAGCAGTTACGCAGGGCGTTCCTACGAGCAGTACTTC.

The V and J genes are TRBV5-1 and TRBJ1-5, with 7 bases aligning to TRBD1. The ends lost 4 bases at V and 3 bases at J; junction bases unmatched: 4. CDR1 and CDR2 from the germline V gene are SGHRS and YFSETQ. This CDR3 comprises 14 residues. DNA of the CDR3: TGCGCCAGCAGCGAGGGACAGAACAATCAGCCCCAGCATTTT. It translates to CASSEGQNNQPQHF.

This clone has a handful of counts. The rearrangement links TRBV21-1 to TRBJ1-2; TRBD1 is taken as the D call from the table, unchecked against the DNA. TRBV21-1 is reported as a pseudogene. The length of the CDR3 is 14 residues. As DNA, the CDR3 is TGTGCCAGCAGCAAAGTACAGGGTGTCGGGGGCTACACCTTC. The encoded protein is CASSKVQGVGGYTF.

This clone was seen a few times. V is TRBV5-1 and J is TRBJ1-1; the match to TRBD1 covers 9 bases. Trimming cost V 4 bases and J 2 bases; bases outside gene matches: 6. Germline V gene sequence: CDR1 SGHRS, CDR2 YFSETQ. CDR3 length: 15 residues. The CDR3 loop reads CASSRQGGDNTEAFF. DNA of the CDR3: TGCGCCAGCAGCAGACAGGGGGGGGATAACACTGAAGCTTTCTTT.

This clone occurred a few times. The CDR3 nucleotides are TGTGCCATGGTAGGGACAGGGGCAGGAAAACTGTTTTTT. Protein sequence: CAMVGTGAGKLFF. The V gene is TRBV30, the J gene TRBJ1-4, with 10 positions matching TRBD1. CDR1 is GTSNPN, CDR2 SVGIG, per germline (reference sequence). The ends lost 8 bases at V and 10 bases at J; junction bases unmatched: 10. The CDR3 loop spans 13 amino acids.

The chain couples TRBV9 to TRBJ2-3; 9 bases are a match to TRBD2. The germline V gene has CDR1 SGDLS and CDR2 YYNGEE. V lost 2 bases, J lost 3 bases, and 7 bases stayed unmatched. This CDR3 is 16 amino acids long. The CDR3 reads CASSVYPSGGTDTQYF. The CDR3 coding sequence is TGTGCCAGCAGCGTCTACCCCAGCGGGGGGACAGATACGCAGTATTTT.

This clone was detected a few times. This chain connects TRBV12-2 to TRBJ1-5. TRBV12-2 is listed as a pseudogene. The CDR3 has 15 residues. The CDR3: CASRKAWSQDQPQHF. Here the CDR3 DNA reads TGTGCAAGTCGCAAAGCGTGGTCCCAAGATCAGCCCCAGCATTTT.

This clone came up a few times. The rearrangement uses TRBV5-1 and TRBJ1-6, with D perhaps TRBD1 (5 bases). V lost 0 bases and J lost 7, with 14 bases in between. Germline V gene lookup returns CDR1 SGHRS and CDR2 YFSETQ. The CDR3 has 16 amino acids. This chain's CDR3 is CASSLGAGGSNSPLHF. The CDR3 nucleotides are TGCGCCAGCAGCTTGGGTGCGGGGGGAAGCAATTCACCCCTCCACTTT.

V usage is TRBV30 and J usage is TRBJ1-1; D might be TRBD1 (5 bases). Trimming took 0 bases from V and 4 from J, leaving 12 bases between them. CDR3 length equals 14 residues. Germline CDR1 and CDR2: GTSNPN and SVGIG (reference sequence). The DNA for the CDR3 is TGTGCCTGGAGTGTACTGAGGGGAGGCACTGAAGCTTTCTTT. Translation gives CAWSVLRGGTEAFF.

The chain recombines TRBV19 with TRBJ1-1; the D is unclear. V was shortened by 5 bases and J by 2 bases, with 9 bases between the two germline ends. Germline loops: CDR1 LNHDA, CDR2 SQIVND (reference sequence). The length of the CDR3 is 13 residues. CDR3 region: CASSGTENTEAFF. CDR3 coding DNA: TGTGCCAGTAGTGGTACAGAAAACACTGAAGCTTTCTTT. Using reference TRBV19 and TRBJ1-1 for the parts outside the CDR3, the full variable domain is DGGITQSPKYLFRKEGQNVTLSCEQNLNHDAMYWYRQDPGQGLRLIYYSQIVNDFQKGDIAEGYSVSREKKESFPLTVTSAQKNPTAFYLCASSGTENTEAFFGQGTRLTVV.

This clone has only a few counts. Written as DNA, the CDR3 is TGTGCCAGCAGCGCCCAGGGGTTTGATGGCTACACCTTC. Residues: CASSAQGFDGYTF. The chain links TRBV7-9 to TRBJ1-2, with a weak D call TRBD1 (6 bases). V shed 5 bases and J shed 6 bases, with 13 bases lying between them. The CDR3 runs to 13 residues. In germline, CDR1 is SEHNR, CDR2 FQNEAQ (reference sequence).

The chain is built from TRBV2 and TRBJ1-1, with 8 nucleotides matching TRBD1. The CDR3 spans 15 residues. Germline CDR1 SNHLY, CDR2 FYNNEI. The junction had 6 bases not matched to a gene; V was cut back by 6 bases and J by 0 bases. The CDR3 here is CASSRDRSMNTEAFF. The CDR3, as DNA: TGTGCCAGCAGCCGGGACAGGAGCATGAACACTGAAGCTTTCTTT.

V and J are TRBV9 and TRBJ2-1; a weak D match, TRBD2 (6 bases). V dropped 0 bases and J dropped 3 bases, with 13 bases sitting between them. The CDR3 covers 16 residues. Germline loops: CDR1 SGDLS, CDR2 YYNGEE. For the CDR3, the DNA is TGTGCCAGCAGCGTAGCCCCACGGCGGGACTACAATGAGCAGTTCTTC. It encodes CASSVAPRRDYNEQFF. The full variable domain, its missing parts supplied by reference TRBV9 and TRBJ2-1, is DSGVTQTPKHLITATGQRVTLRCSPRSGDLSVYWYQQSLDQGLQFLIQYYNGEERAKGNILERFSAQQFPDLHSELNLSSLELGDSALYFCASSVAPRRDYNEQFFGPGTRLTVL.

This sequence joins TRBV10-3 and TRBJ2-7, with TRBD2 identical over 10 bases. Germline V lookup: CDR1 ENHRY, CDR2 SYGVKD. With 7 bases clipped from V and 1 base from J, the junction kept 4 bases outside the gene matches. CDR3 length: 14 residues. The CDR3 bases are TGTGCCATCAATAGCGGGGGGCCATCCTACGAGCAGTACTTC. Translating it yields CAINSGGPSYEQYF.

Notes on this clone: Other DNA sequences in this sample translate to the same CDR3. The chain links TRBV7-2 to TRBJ1-6, with 11 bases fitting TRBD1. The CDR3 is 15 amino acids. V shed 0 bases, J shed 9 bases, and the junction held 1 base outside the gene matches. From germline, CDR1 is SGHTA and CDR2 FQGNSA. The CDR3 loop is CASSLAGTGGSPLHF. CDR3 bases: TGTGCCAGCAGCTTAGCGGGGACAGGGGGTTCACCCCTCCACTTT.

The chain couples TRBV9 to TRBJ1-2; 9 bases line up with TRBD1. Looked up from germline, CDR1 is SGDLS and CDR2 is YYNGEE. The CDR3 has 13 amino acids. Trimming at V came to 0 bases and at J to 8 bases, leaving 2 bases not matched to a gene. CDR3: CASSVATGGGYTF. Here the CDR3 DNA reads TGTGCCAGCAGCGTAGCTACAGGGGGCGGCTACACCTTC. Together with reference TRBV9 and TRBJ1-2, the CDR3 gives the full variable domain: DSGVTQTPKHLITATGQRVTLRCSPRSGDLSVYWYQQSLDQGLQFLIQYYNGEERAKGNILERFSAQQFPDLHSELNLSSLELGDSALYFCASSVATGGGYTFGSGTRLTVV.

This clone showed up just once. This chain uses TRBV15 with TRBJ2-5; 7 nucleotides align to TRBD1. The CDR3 is 13 amino acids. V gave up 6 bases and J gave up 4 bases; unmatched junction bases: 5. Germline V gene data show CDR1 as LNHNV and CDR2 as YYDKDF (reference sequence). This chain's CDR3 is CATSTGEGETQYF. The CDR3 bases are TGTGCCACCAGTACAGGGGAAGGAGAGACCCAGTACTTC.

The rearrangement uses TRBV7-6 and TRBJ2-2, with 7 bases matching TRBD2. This CDR3 is built from 15 residues. The germline V gene has CDR1 SGHVS and CDR2 FNYEAQ. With V trimmed by 5 bases and J by 4 bases, 7 bases remained unmatched. The CDR3 DNA is TGTGCCAGCAGCCGAACCGGGGGGAGCACCGGGGAGCTGTTTTTT. Translated, it gives CASSRTGGSTGELFF.

The rearrangement joins TRBV6-5 to TRBJ2-5; 7 bases line up with TRBD1. V was pared by 0 bases and J by 5 bases, with 6 bases of the junction left unmatched. The CDR3 is 15 residues long. The germline CDR1 and CDR2 sequences are MNHEY and SVGAGI. The CDR3 DNA is TGTGCCAGCAGTTACTCCCCAGGGGGAGCGGAGACCCAGTACTTC. Its protein is CASSYSPGGAETQYF.

The chain has TRBV5-5 and TRBJ2-5, with TRBD2 identical over 10 bases. Germline assignment: CDR1 SGHKS and CDR2 YYEKEE (reference sequence). CDR3 length: 20 residues. V was clipped by 1 base and J by 1 base; unmatched bases: 16. CDR3 amino acids: CASSLSSPLAGAASQETQYF. DNA for the CDR3: TGTGCCAGCAGCTTGTCGTCTCCGCTAGCGGGGGCCGCGTCCCAAGAGACCCAGTACTTC.

This clone appeared once. V usage is TRBV19 and J usage is TRBJ2-5; tentative D call: TRBD1 (6 bases). The CDR3 loop spans 14 amino acids. Deletions cut 3 bases from V and 1 base from J, with 9 bases between. The V gene's germline CDR1 is LNHDA and CDR2 SQIVND (reference sequence). In DNA, the CDR3 is TGTGCCAGTAGTATGTTGACAGGCCAAGAGACCCAGTACTTC. It yields the protein CASSMLTGQETQYF.

The J gene is TRBJ1-5, the V gene TRBV12-1; the table's TRBD1 call for D was not verified on the DNA. TRBV12-1 is a recognized pseudogene. The CDR3 is 15 amino acids. The CDR3 DNA reads as TGTGCCAGCAGCTTCGGCACAGGGGGCAATCAGCCCCAGCATTTT. This encodes CASSFGTGGNQPQHF.

The chain uses TRBV27 and TRBJ1-1, with a tentative D call TRBD1 (5 bases). The CDR3 sequence is 15 residues long. Trimming stripped 3 bases from V and 4 bases from J, with 15 bases between. Germline V gene data show CDR1 as MNHEY and CDR2 as SMNVEV (reference sequence). Here the CDR3 reads CASSFVPNGGTEAFF. For the CDR3, the DNA is TGTGCCAGCAGTTTTGTCCCGAACGGGGGCACTGAAGCTTTCTTT.

The V call is TRBV27, the J call TRBJ2-7; D is ambiguous. Germline CDR1 and CDR2: MNHEY and SMNVEV (reference sequence). Trimming pared 5 bases from V and 2 bases from J, leaving 13 bases between. CDR3 length: 14 residues. CDR3 coding DNA: TGTGCCAGCAGTCCCCGTCGAGCCGCCTACGAGCAGTACTTC. It yields the protein CASSPRRAAYEQYF.

The rearrangement links TRBV6-5 to TRBJ1-1, with 7 bases lining up with TRBD1. This CDR3 contains 14 residues. Germline values: CDR1 MNHEY, CDR2 SVGAGI. Trimming at V came to 5 bases and at J to 2 bases, leaving 5 bases not matched to a gene. In DNA form, the CDR3 reads TGTGCCAGCAGTCAGGAAGGGGGCAACACTGAAGCTTTCTTT. The encoded protein is CASSQEGGNTEAFF.

The V gene is TRBV19, the J gene TRBJ2-1, with D maybe TRBD1 (7 bases). The CDR3 consists of 16 residues. The germline gives CDR1 LNHDA, CDR2 SQIVND (reference sequence). V gave up 5 bases and J gave up 8 bases, with 22 bases separating them. The CDR3 nucleotides are TGTGCCAGTAGTTCACAACGACAGGGACTGGCTTATGAGCAGTTCTTC. Encoded protein: CASSSQRQGLAYEQFF.

The chain carries TRBV7-2 and TRBJ2-3; TRBD2 agrees at 14 bases. J gave up 4 bases and V 3 bases, and 3 bases lay outside the gene matches. The CDR3 has 16 amino acids. CDR1 and CDR2 from the germline V gene are SGHTA and FQGNSA. The CDR3 DNA is TGTGCCAGCAGCTTCGGACTAGCGGGGGGAGCAGATACGCAGTATTTT. Translation gives CASSFGLAGGADTQYF.

The rearrangement uses TRBV12-5 and TRBJ2-7; 8 bases align to TRBD2. The CDR3 has 14 amino acids. The J segment lost 5 bases and the V segment lost 1 base, leaving 4 bases of the junction unmatched. Germline assignment: CDR1 LGHNT and CDR2 FRNRAP. This CDR3 reads CASGLGLASHEQYF. CDR3 sequence (DNA): TGTGCTAGTGGTTTGGGACTAGCGTCCCACGAGCAGTACTTC.

V is TRBV4-1 and J is TRBJ2-1; weak D call: TRBD2 (6 bases). V was pared by 0 bases and J by 5 bases, with 8 bases between. This CDR3 region has 14 residues. Germline CDR1 MGHRA, CDR2 YSYEKL. In DNA, the CDR3 is TGCGCCAGCAGCCAAGATAGGACTAACAATGAGCAGTTCTTC. This translates into CASSQDRTNNEQFF.